The clone carrying this TCR beta chain was detected only a few times. Its antigen remains unknown. Expressed TCRB transcripts got sequenced, as all isolated RNA was reverse transcribed. Reads from naive, central memory and regulatory T cell samples averaged approximately 3.4 million. Here immunoSEQ multiplex PCR was the method, and the copy in TCRdb shows in-frame clones only, minus some. Of hundreds of thousands of clones listed, roughly 13% are singletons. Without exception, sorted populations had purity beyond 95%. This entry belongs to a study of beta chain features in type 1 diabetes. Study context: Healthy donors, compared against patients, showed similar age, gender and cell yields. The study's findings and limits: Significant though moderate, a shortening of TCRB CDR3s appeared in all four CD4+ subsets of Type 1 diabetes patients. Compared to healthy donors, patients appeared to have naive, central memory and Treg TCRB repertoires that were more alike.

The CDR3 runs 16 residues. The ends lost 5 bases at V and 2 bases at J; junction bases unmatched: 8. CDR1 is MNHEY, CDR2 SMNVEV, per germline (reference sequence). Sequenced material: naive CD4+ T cells from blood. The chain links TRBV27 to TRBJ2-3; the match to TRBD1 covers 9 bases. The source of this sequence is a man aged 18-30 years with type 1 diabetes. The DNA of the CDR3 is TGTGCCAGCAGTACCCGGACAGGGGCCATCACAGATACGCAGTATTTT. Encoded protein: CASSTRTGAITDTQYF.